The 22 T cell receptor beta chains in this list originate from one sample, sequenced in a study of T cell repertoires in cytomegalovirus infection. The antigens for these receptors are not known. Via MiXCR, TCRdb re-called the reads, giving one row per CDR3 protein. The sample has some 560,000 distinct CDR3 sequences, 40% seen once. The starting material was cultured PBMCs, obtained from culture after CMV antigen stimulation. These receptors were obtained from a human donor in good health (CMV status not recorded). Some clones in this sample may be carry-over from other donors' samples.

The V gene is TRBV7-2, the J gene TRBJ2-3; 11 bases agree with TRBD2. CDR3 size: 17 residues. Germline assignment: CDR1 SGHTA and CDR2 FQGNSA. With 1 base clipped from V and 5 bases from J, the junction kept 8 bases outside the gene matches. In DNA form, the CDR3 reads TGTGCCAGCAGCTTAGGATTAGCGGGAGGGCATCAAGATACGCAGTATTTT. Encoded protein: CASSLGLAGGHQDTQYF.

This clonotype appeared a single time. The rearrangement joins TRBV7-9 to TRBJ2-5; 9 nucleotides agree with TRBD2. CDR3 length equals 15 residues. Germline V gene data show CDR1 as SEHNR and CDR2 as FQNEAQ (reference sequence). The V gene end was trimmed by 0 bases and the J gene end by 5 bases; junction bases not matched to a gene: 4. CDR3 DNA sequence: TGTGCCAGCAGCTTAGCCCTTAGCGGGAGTGAGACCCAGTACTTC. It is translated as CASSLALSGSETQYF.

Only a few counts were recorded for this clonotype. This rearrangement joins TRBV15 to TRBJ2-5, with D perhaps matching TRBD2 (5 bases). This CDR3 contains 13 residues. Trimming left V 5 bases short and J 5 bases short, with 12 bases between. CDR1 LNHNV and CDR2 YYDKDF come from the germline V gene (reference sequence). The CDR3 spells CATSAGVKETQYF. The CDR3 coding sequence is TGTGCCACCAGCGCGGGCGTTAAGGAGACCCAGTACTTC.

This chain uses TRBV28 with TRBJ1-1, with D perhaps TRBD1 (5 bases). V lost 3 bases, J lost 6 bases, and 11 bases lay in between. CDR1 is MDHEN and CDR2 is SYDVKM in the germline V gene. CDR3 length: 13 residues. This CDR3 reads CASSFHGTPEAFF. The CDR3, as DNA: TGTGCCAGCAGTTTTCATGGGACGCCTGAAGCTTTCTTT.

The chain is built from TRBV4-3 and TRBJ1-1, with a possible D match to TRBD1 (6 bases). The V gene lost 0 bases and the J gene lost 3 bases, with 8 bases spanning the gap. The CDR3 runs 14 residues. In germline, CDR1 is LGHNA, CDR2 YSLEER. The CDR3 coding sequence is TGCGCCAGCAGCCAAGAGAGGGGGGACACTGAAGCTTTCTTT. It translates to CASSQERGDTEAFF.

This clonotype turned up a few times. V and J are TRBV5-1 and TRBJ2-4; D remains unclear. Trimming shortened V by 1 base and J by 7 bases, and 12 bases separated the two germline ends. The V gene's germline CDR1 is SGHRS and CDR2 YFSETQ. The CDR3 runs 14 residues. DNA of the CDR3: TGCGCCAGCAGCTTGACGGGCGGAGTGAACATTCAGTACTTC. The encoded protein is CASSLTGGVNIQYF.

The V gene is TRBV7-6, the J gene TRBJ2-5, with D possibly TRBD1 on 6 matching bases. The CDR3 extends over 13 amino acids. CDR1 and CDR2 (germline): SGHVS, FNYEAQ. V lost 5 bases to trimming and J lost 5 bases, with 12 bases between them. The CDR3 region has the DNA TGTGCCAGCAGCAACAGGGTAGGGGAGACCCAGTACTTC. Its protein product is CASSNRVGETQYF.

The gene calls are TRBV25-1 and TRBJ2-7, with TRBD1 matching 9 bases. Germline V gene lookup returns CDR1 MGHDK and CDR2 SYGVNS. This CDR3 comprises 15 residues. Trimming at V came to 2 bases and at J to 2 bases, leaving 4 bases not matched to a gene. CDR3 DNA: TGTGCCAGCAGTGAACAAGGGACAGGGCCCTACGAGCAGTACTTC. Amino acids: CASSEQGTGPYEQYF.

This clonotype has just a few counts. The chain joins TRBV5-1 to TRBJ1-2; tentatively, D is TRBD1 (5 bases). V was trimmed by 0 bases and J by 6 bases, leaving 15 bases between them. CDR3 size: 15 residues. Germline CDR1 is SGHRS and CDR2 is YFSETQ. The CDR3 protein is CASSLGMGRLDGYTF. The CDR3 bases are TGCGCCAGCAGCTTGGGCATGGGGCGCTTGGATGGCTACACCTTC.

This clonotype has only one observation. Here the CDR3 reads CASCKWGSLETQYF. The CDR3 DNA is TGTGCCAGCTGCAAATGGGGCAGTCTAGAGACCCAGTACTTC. The rearrangement links TRBV7-2 to TRBJ2-5; D perhaps matches TRBD1 (5 bases). The germline V gene encodes CDR1 SGHTA and CDR2 FQGNSA. V was clipped by 8 bases and J by 4 bases, with 17 bases between them. This CDR3 is 14 amino acids long.

The rearrangement uses TRBV7-6 and TRBJ2-7; D not certain. V lost 6 bases, J lost 5 bases, and 11 bases lay in between. Germline V gene lookup returns CDR1 SGHVS and CDR2 FNYEAQ. CDR3 length: 12 amino acids. CDR3 in amino acids: CASSPGVNEQYF. CDR3 DNA: TGTGCCAGCAGTCCCGGTGTTAACGAGCAGTACTTC.

This chain joins TRBV18 and TRBJ2-5; D may be TRBD2 (6 bases). Germline loops: CDR1 KGHSH, CDR2 LQKENI. The CDR3 loop spans 15 amino acids. V lost 2 bases and J lost 5, with 15 bases in between. Written as DNA, the CDR3 is TGTGCCAGCTCACCAAGCCGGGAGCGTGGGGAGACCCAGTACTTC. It specifies CASSPSRERGETQYF.

A few counts support this clonotype. The chain links TRBV12-3 or TRBV12-4 to TRBJ2-7, with TRBD1 matching over 8 bases. The J segment lost 3 bases and the V segment lost 6 bases, leaving 10 bases of the junction unmatched. CDR3 length: 15 residues. The CDR3 nucleotides are TGTGCCAGCAGCACCCAGGGGGCGGATTACTACGAGCAGTACTTC. Translated: CASSTQGADYYEQYF.

This chain uses TRBV20-1 with TRBJ2-5; unclear D gene. This CDR3 has 10 residues. Germline CDR1 and CDR2: DFQATT and SNEGSKA (reference sequence). V lost 5 bases to trimming and J lost 5 bases, with 6 bases between them. The CDR3 spells CSASTETQYF. The DNA of the CDR3 is TGCAGTGCTTCAACGGAGACCCAGTACTTC.

As concerns this clonotype: A much larger clone differs by one base, so this may be a read error. The chain has TRBV7-8 and TRBJ1-3; D gene ambiguous. Germline V CDR1 and CDR2: SGHVS, FQNEAQ. V gave up 5 bases and J gave up 0 bases, with 11 bases separating them. This CDR3 is built from 15 residues. CDR3 in amino acids: CASSPTRVSGNTIYF. CDR3 DNA sequence: TGTGCCAGCAGCCCCACGAGGGTCTCTGGAAACACCATATATTTT. The full variable domain, rest sourced from reference TRBV7-8 and TRBJ1-3, is GAGVSQSPRYKVAKRGQDVALRCDPISGHVSLFWYQQALGQGPEFLTYFQNEAQLDKSGLPSDRFFAERPEGSVSTLKIQRTQQEDSAVYLCASSPTRVSGNTIYFGEGSWLTVV.

In its sample, this clonotype was seen a few times. The chain employs TRBV7-2 and TRBJ1-6; D uncertain. The V gene's germline CDR1 is SGHTA and CDR2 FQGNSA. The CDR3 sequence is 14 residues long. V was pared by 5 bases and J by 9 bases, with 14 bases between. CDR3 in DNA: TGTGCCAGCAGCCGACGTGGGTTCGGTTCACCCCTCCACTTT. It encodes CASSRRGFGSPLHF.

This clonotype has at least ten counts. The rearrangement links TRBV7-2 to TRBJ2-7, with a weak D call TRBD1 (5 bases). Looked up from germline, CDR1 is SGHTA and CDR2 is FQGNSA. The CDR3 runs to 14 residues. V was pared by 1 base and J by 3 bases, with 10 bases between. Here the CDR3 reads CASSLGQTYYEQYF. The CDR3 coding sequence is TGTGCCAGCAGCTTAGGACAGACATACTACGAGCAGTACTTC.

This clonotype was observed a handful of times. The chain joins TRBV4-3 to TRBJ2-1, with D perhaps TRBD2 (5 bases). Per germline, CDR1 LGHNA and CDR2 YSLEER. CDR3 length equals 13 residues. V gave up 1 base and J gave up 9 bases, with 10 bases separating them. The CDR3 is CASSQGRRSEQFF. The CDR3 DNA follows: TGCGCCAGCAGCCAAGGTCGGAGGAGTGAGCAGTTCTTC.

This clonotype appeared a few times. This chain uses TRBV7-7 with TRBJ2-5; no definite D call. The ends were cut back, 2 bases at V and 4 bases at J, with 8 bases in the middle. The CDR3 covers 13 residues. Germline loops: CDR1 SSHAT, CDR2 FNYEAQ (reference sequence). Here the CDR3 reads CASSLWMGETQYF. CDR3 sequence (DNA): TGTGCCAGCAGCTTATGGATGGGAGAGACCCAGTACTTC.

CDR3 region: CASSKAGTPNNEQFF. CDR3 nucleotide sequence: TGTGCCAGTAGTAAGGCGGGGACCCCCAACAATGAGCAGTTCTTC. The chain recombines TRBV19 with TRBJ2-1, with D perhaps TRBD2 (6 bases). V was clipped by 4 bases and J by 5 bases, with 15 bases between them. The germline V gene has CDR1 LNHDA and CDR2 SQIVND (reference sequence). CDR3 size: 15 residues. Full variable domain (outside the CDR3, taken from reference TRBV19 and TRBJ2-1): DGGITQSPKYLFRKEGQNVTLSCEQNLNHDAMYWYRQDPGQGLRLIYYSQIVNDFQKGDIAEGYSVSREKKESFPLTVTSAQKNPTAFYLCASSKAGTPNNEQFFGPGTRLTVL.

The rearrangement joins TRBV7-2 to TRBJ2-3, with TRBD1 as a possible D gene (6 bases). V dropped 5 bases and J dropped 4 bases, with 10 bases sitting between them. Looked up from germline, CDR1 is SGHTA and CDR2 is FQGNSA. The CDR3 is made up of 13 amino acids. The CDR3 loop reads CASSVHRADTQYF. In nucleotides, the CDR3 is TGTGCCAGCAGCGTCCACAGGGCAGATACGCAGTATTTT.

The chain employs TRBV28 and TRBJ2-7, with 7 bases identical to TRBD1. With V trimmed by 2 bases and J by 7 bases, 11 bases remained unmatched. The CDR3 sequence is 15 residues long. Germline-derived CDR1 and CDR2 are MDHEN and SYDVKM. CDR3 in amino acids: CASSLKGATSYEQYF. The CDR3 bases are TGTGCCAGCAGTTTAAAGGGGGCAACGAGTTATGAGCAGTACTTC.